The sequence of this T cell receptor beta chain was determined in a study of identical twins. TCRdb processed the 5' RACE reads anew with MiXCR; each CDR3 protein has one entry. The sample yields 1.5 million to 2 million distinct CDR3 sequences, more than 30% seen once. CDR1 and CDR2 from the germline V gene are LGHNA and YNFKEQ. Trimming at V came to 3 bases and at J to 3 bases, leaving 14 bases not matched to a gene. This CDR3 is 19 amino acids long. The sample taken for sequencing was cord blood. The chain joins TRBV4-2 to TRBJ2-3; 11 bases fit TRBD2. This TCR was sampled from a newborn girl in good health. This chain's CDR3 is CASSHPGLAGGLGTDTQYF. CDR3 nucleotide sequence: TGTGCCAGCAGCCACCCCGGACTAGCGGGTGGTTTAGGAACAGATACGCAGTATTTT.